The 14 T cell receptor beta chains below come from one sample, sequenced in a study of tumor-infiltrating lymphocytes in localized non-small cell lung cancer. Sequencing used immunoSEQ multiplex PCR; TCRdb keeps in-frame clones, though not all of them. The sample holds under 15,000 clones, about 71% seen once. Sequences were obtained from lung tumor tissue. The receptors come from a human donor with non-small cell lung cancer.

The chain has TRBV7-9 and TRBJ2-7, with D hard to call. Trimming pared 3 bases from V and 2 bases from J, leaving 14 bases between. Germline V gives CDR1 SEHNR, CDR2 FQNEAQ (reference sequence). CDR3 length equals 15 residues. The CDR3 sequence is CASSLVQSAAYEQYF. CDR3 DNA sequence: TGTGCCAGCAGCTTGGTACAGTCTGCTGCCTACGAGCAGTACTTC.

The chain combines TRBV7-9 with TRBJ1-2; perhaps TRBD1 as D (5 bases). The CDR3 loop spans 11 amino acids. CDR1 is SEHNR, CDR2 FQNEAQ, per germline (reference sequence). Deletions cut 1 base from V and 8 bases from J, with 5 bases between. In DNA form, the CDR3 reads TGTGCCAGCAGCTTAGAGGGGGGCTACACCTTC. It translates to CASSLEGGYTF.

By frequency in the sample, this clone is medium-sized (0.01 to 0.1%). The gene calls are TRBV9 and TRBJ1-3; D is ambiguous. There are 16 residues in the CDR3. V was pared by 0 bases and J by 0 bases, with 10 bases between. CDR1 and CDR2 (germline): SGDLS, YYNGEE. As DNA, the CDR3 is TGTGCCAGCAGCGTAGTATCGGGATCCTCTGGAAACACCATATATTTT. This encodes CASSVVSGSSGNTIYF.

The rearrangement uses TRBV5-6 and TRBJ1-1; D is unresolved. V was pared by 4 bases and J by 0 bases, with 7 bases between. The V gene's germline CDR1 is SGHDT and CDR2 YYEEEE. The CDR3 totals 13 residues. In DNA form, the CDR3 reads TGTGCCAGCAGCGCCACGGTGAACACTGAAGCTTTCTTT. Its translation: CASSATVNTEAFF.

This clone was found a few times. This chain connects TRBV6-5 to TRBJ2-7; TRBD1 matches at 7 bases. Germline values: CDR1 MNHEY, CDR2 SVGAGI. The CDR3 length is 14 residues. Losses at the gene ends were 6 bases for V and 2 bases for J; bases not matched to a gene: 7. The DNA for the CDR3 is TGTGCCAGCAGGTGGGACAGAGTTACCTACGAGCAGTACTTC. It specifies CASRWDRVTYEQYF.

The chain recombines TRBV30 with TRBJ1-6; D is unclear. The CDR3 runs 13 residues. V lost 3 bases, J lost 10 bases, and 13 bases lay in between. CDR1 is GTSNPN, CDR2 SVGIG, per germline (reference sequence). CDR3 DNA sequence: TGTGCCTGGAGCGTCGACATGGACTCACCCCTCCACTTT. Its protein is CAWSVDMDSPLHF.

The chain links TRBV18 to TRBJ1-1, with 8 bases aligning to TRBD1. The CDR3 length is 15 residues. Trimming cost V 4 bases and J 1 base; bases outside gene matches: 5. Germline V gives CDR1 KGHSH, CDR2 LQKENI. The CDR3 bases are TGTGCCAGCTCACTGACAGGGGTGAGGAACACTGAAGCTTTCTTT. Its translation: CASSLTGVRNTEAFF.

In regard to this clone: One junction end disagrees with the germline gene, perhaps due to a read error. The same CDR3 arises from other DNA sequences in this sample as well. This chain links TRBV2 with TRBJ1-4; 7 bases fit TRBD1. The CDR3 runs 14 residues. From germline, CDR1 is SNHLY and CDR2 FYNNEI. CDR3 protein: CASSREQGNEKLFF. In DNA form, the CDR3 reads TGTGCTAGCAGTAGGGAACAGGGGAATGAAAAACTGTTTTTT.

There are a few counts of this clone. This sequence joins TRBV5-1 and TRBJ1-1, with a possible D match to TRBD1 (5 bases). CDR1 and CDR2 (germline): SGHRS, YFSETQ. The CDR3 has 14 residues. V gave up 5 bases and J gave up 1 base, with 12 bases separating them. As DNA, the CDR3 is TGCGCCAGCAGTTTCGGGGGATCGAACACTGAAGCTTTCTTT. This encodes CASSFGGSNTEAFF.

The chain couples TRBV6-5 to TRBJ2-7; possible D gene TRBD2, 5 bases. CDR3 length: 14 amino acids. Germline loops: CDR1 MNHEY, CDR2 SVGAGI. The V end lost 10 bases, the J end lost 2 bases, and 18 bases lay between the germline ends. This CDR3 reads CATGTRARAYEQYF. The CDR3 DNA is TGTGCCACCGGTACTAGGGCCAGAGCCTACGAGCAGTACTTC.

The rearrangement links TRBV7-2 to TRBJ2-7; 13 positions match TRBD2. V gave up 5 bases and J gave up 6 bases; unmatched junction bases: 7. The CDR3 extends over 15 amino acids. Per germline, CDR1 SGHTA and CDR2 FQGNSA. As DNA, the CDR3 is TGTGCCAGCAGCCCTACTAGCGGGAGGGCCTCCGAGCAGTACTTC. It is translated as CASSPTSGRASEQYF.

The genes are TRBV2 and TRBJ2-1; 13 bases match TRBD2. The CDR3 contains 17 residues. The germline V gene encodes CDR1 SNHLY and CDR2 FYNNEI. V shed 4 bases and J 5 bases; nucleotides not matched to a gene: 8. CDR3 DNA sequence: TGTGCCAGCAGTGCAACTAGCGGGAGGGCCGGCAACAATGAGCAGTTCTTC. Amino acids: CASSATSGRAGNNEQFF. Full variable domain (remainder filled in from reference TRBV2 and TRBJ2-1): EPEVTQTPSHQVTQMGQEVILRCVPISNHLYFYWYRQILGQKVEFLVSFYNNEISEKSEIFDDQFSVERPDGSNFTLKIRSTKLEDSAMYFCASSATSGRAGNNEQFFGPGTRLTVL.

CDR3 nucleotide sequence: TGTGCCAGCAGGACCGACCCAGGGGTGTATGGCTACACCTTC. Protein sequence: CASRTDPGVYGYTF. This rearrangement joins TRBV6-4 to TRBJ1-2; D possibly corresponds to TRBD1 (6 bases). V was trimmed by 6 bases and J by 5 bases, leaving 16 bases between them. CDR3 length equals 14 residues. Germline CDR1 reads MRHNA; CDR2 reads SNTAGT.

The chain combines TRBV7-9 with TRBJ2-7; D ambiguous. There are 14 residues in the CDR3. Trimming stripped 3 bases from V and 2 bases from J, with 11 bases between. Germline CDR1 is SEHNR and CDR2 is FQNEAQ (reference sequence). The chain's CDR3 is CASSLETSTYEQYF. For the CDR3, the DNA is TGTGCCAGCAGCTTGGAGACGTCAACCTACGAGCAGTACTTC.